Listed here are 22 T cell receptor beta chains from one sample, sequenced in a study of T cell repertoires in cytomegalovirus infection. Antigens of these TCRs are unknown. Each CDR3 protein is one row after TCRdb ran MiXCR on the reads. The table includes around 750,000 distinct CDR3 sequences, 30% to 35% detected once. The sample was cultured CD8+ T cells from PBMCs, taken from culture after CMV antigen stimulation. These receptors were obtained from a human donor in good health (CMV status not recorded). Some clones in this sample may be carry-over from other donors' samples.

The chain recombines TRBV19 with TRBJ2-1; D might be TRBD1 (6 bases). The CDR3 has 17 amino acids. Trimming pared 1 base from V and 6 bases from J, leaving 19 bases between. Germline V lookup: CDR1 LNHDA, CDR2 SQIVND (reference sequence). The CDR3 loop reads CASSIAPSVGATNEQFF. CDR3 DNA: TGTGCCAGTAGTATAGCCCCTAGTGTGGGGGCCACCAATGAGCAGTTCTTC.

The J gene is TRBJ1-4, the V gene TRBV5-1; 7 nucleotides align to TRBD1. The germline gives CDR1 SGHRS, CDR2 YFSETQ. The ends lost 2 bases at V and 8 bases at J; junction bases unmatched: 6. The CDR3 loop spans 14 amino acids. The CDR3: CASSFRDSSEKLFF. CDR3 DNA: TGCGCCAGCAGCTTCCGGGACAGTAGCGAAAAACTGTTTTTT.

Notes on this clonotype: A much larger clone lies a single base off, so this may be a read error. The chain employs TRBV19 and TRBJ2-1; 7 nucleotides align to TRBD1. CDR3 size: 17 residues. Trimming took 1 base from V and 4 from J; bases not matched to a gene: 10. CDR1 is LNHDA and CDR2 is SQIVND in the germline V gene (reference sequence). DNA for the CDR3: TGTGCCAGTAGTATAGGACAGGGCGGAGCGACATACAATGAGCAGTTCTTC. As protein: CASSIGQGGATYNEQFF.

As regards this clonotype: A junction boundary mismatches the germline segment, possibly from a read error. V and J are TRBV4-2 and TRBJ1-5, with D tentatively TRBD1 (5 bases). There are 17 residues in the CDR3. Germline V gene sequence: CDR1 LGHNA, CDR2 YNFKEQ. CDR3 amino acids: CASGQVFIGPGDQPQHF. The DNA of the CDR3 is TGTGCCAGCGGCCAAGTTTTTATCGGACCGGGGGATCAGCCCCAGCATTTT.

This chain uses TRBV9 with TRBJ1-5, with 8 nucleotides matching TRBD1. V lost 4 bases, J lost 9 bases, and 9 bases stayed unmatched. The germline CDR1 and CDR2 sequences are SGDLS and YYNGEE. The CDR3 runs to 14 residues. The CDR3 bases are TGTGCCAGCAGCCCAGGGGGCGCAGATTCGCCCCAGCATTTT. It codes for CASSPGGADSPQHF.

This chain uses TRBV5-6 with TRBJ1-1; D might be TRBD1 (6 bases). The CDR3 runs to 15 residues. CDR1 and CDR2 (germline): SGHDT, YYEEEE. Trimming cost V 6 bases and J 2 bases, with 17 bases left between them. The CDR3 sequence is CASIYWGAGNTEAFF. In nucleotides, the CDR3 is TGTGCCAGCATCTACTGGGGGGCAGGAAACACTGAAGCTTTCTTT.

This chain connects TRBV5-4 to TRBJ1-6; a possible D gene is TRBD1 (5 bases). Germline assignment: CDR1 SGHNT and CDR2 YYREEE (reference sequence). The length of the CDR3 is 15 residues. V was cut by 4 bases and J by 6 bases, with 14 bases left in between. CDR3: CASSLSGGANSPLHF. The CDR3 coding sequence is TGTGCCAGCAGCCTGAGTGGGGGAGCTAATTCACCCCTCCACTTT.

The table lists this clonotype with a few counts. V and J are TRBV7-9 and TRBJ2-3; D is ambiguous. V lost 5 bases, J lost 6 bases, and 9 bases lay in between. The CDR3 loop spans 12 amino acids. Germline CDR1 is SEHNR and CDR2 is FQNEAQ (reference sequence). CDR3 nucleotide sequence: TGTGCCAGCAGCCCGGTGCCGGATACGCAGTATTTT. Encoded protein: CASSPVPDTQYF. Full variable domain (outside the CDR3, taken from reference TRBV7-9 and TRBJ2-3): DTGVSQNPRHKITKRGQNVTFRCDPISEHNRLYWYRQTLGQGPEFLTYFQNEAQLEKSRLLSDRFSAERPKGSFSTLEIQRTEQGDSAMYLCASSPVPDTQYFGPGTRLTVL.

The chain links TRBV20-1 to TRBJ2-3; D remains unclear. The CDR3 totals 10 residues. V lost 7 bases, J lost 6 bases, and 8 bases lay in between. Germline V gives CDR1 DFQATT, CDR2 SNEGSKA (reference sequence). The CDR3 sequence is CSELRDTQYF. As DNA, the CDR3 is TGCAGTGAGTTGAGGGATACGCAGTATTTT.

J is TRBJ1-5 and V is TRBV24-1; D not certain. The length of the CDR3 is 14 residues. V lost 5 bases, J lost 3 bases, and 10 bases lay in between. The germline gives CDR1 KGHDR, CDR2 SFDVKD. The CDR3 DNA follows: TGTGCCACCAGTGGGGGTTTACACAATCAGCCCCAGCATTTT. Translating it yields CATSGGLHNQPQHF.

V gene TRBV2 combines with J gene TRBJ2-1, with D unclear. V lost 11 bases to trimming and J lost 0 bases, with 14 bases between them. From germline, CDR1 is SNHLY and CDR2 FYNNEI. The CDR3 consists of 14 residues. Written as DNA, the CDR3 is TGTGCCGACGCCGAGAGCACCTCCTACAATGAGCAGTTCTTC. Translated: CADAESTSYNEQFF.

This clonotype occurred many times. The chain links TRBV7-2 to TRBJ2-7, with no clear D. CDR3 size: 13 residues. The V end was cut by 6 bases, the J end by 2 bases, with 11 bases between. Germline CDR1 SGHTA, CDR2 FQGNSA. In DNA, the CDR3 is TGTGCCAGCAGTCCCGGTGGGACCTACGAGCAGTACGTC. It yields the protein CASSPGGTYEQYV.

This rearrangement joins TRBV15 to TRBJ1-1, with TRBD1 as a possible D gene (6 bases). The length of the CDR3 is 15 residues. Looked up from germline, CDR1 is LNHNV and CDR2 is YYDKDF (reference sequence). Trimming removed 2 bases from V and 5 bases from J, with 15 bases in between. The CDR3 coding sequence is TGTGCCACCAGCAGAACAGGGTTGGGATGGACTGAAGCTTTCTTT. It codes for CATSRTGLGWTEAFF.

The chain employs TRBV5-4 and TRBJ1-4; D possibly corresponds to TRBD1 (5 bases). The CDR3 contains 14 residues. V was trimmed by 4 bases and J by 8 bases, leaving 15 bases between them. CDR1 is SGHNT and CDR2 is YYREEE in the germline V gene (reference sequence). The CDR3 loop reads CASSQDQGGEKLFF. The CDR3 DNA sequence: TGTGCCAGCAGCCAGGACCAGGGAGGCGAAAAACTGTTTTTT. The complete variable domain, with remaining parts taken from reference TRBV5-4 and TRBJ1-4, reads ETGVTQSPTHLIKTRGQQVTLRCSSQSGHNTVSWYQQALGQGPQFIFQYYREEENGRGNFPPRFSGLQFPNYSSELNVNALELDDSALYLCASSQDQGGEKLFFGSGTQLSVL.

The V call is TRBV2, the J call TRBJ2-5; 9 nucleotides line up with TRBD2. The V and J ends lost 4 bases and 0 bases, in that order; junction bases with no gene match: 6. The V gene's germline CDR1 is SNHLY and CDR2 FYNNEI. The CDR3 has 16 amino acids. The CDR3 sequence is CASSALAGWDQETQYF. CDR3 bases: TGTGCCAGCAGTGCCCTAGCGGGATGGGACCAAGAGACCCAGTACTTC.

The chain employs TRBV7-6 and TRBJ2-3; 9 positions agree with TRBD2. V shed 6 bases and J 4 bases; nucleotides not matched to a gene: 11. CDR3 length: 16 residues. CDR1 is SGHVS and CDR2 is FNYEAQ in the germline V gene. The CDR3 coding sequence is TGTGCCAGCAGTCGGACCCTAGCGGGGAATGCAGATACGCAGTATTTT. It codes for CASSRTLAGNADTQYF.

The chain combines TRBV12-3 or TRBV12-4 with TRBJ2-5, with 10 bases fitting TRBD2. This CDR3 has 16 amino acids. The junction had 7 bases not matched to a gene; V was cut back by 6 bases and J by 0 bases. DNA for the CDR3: TGTGCCAGCAGCCCGGGACTAGCGAAGTACCAAGAGACCCAGTACTTC. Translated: CASSPGLAKYQETQYF.

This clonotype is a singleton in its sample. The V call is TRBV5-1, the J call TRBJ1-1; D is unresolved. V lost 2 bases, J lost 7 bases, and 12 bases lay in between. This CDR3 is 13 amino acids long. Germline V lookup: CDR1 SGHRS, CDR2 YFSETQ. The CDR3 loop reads CASSFSGVVEAFF. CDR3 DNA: TGCGCCAGCAGCTTTTCGGGAGTGGTTGAAGCTTTCTTT.

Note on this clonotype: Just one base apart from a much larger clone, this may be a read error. CDR3 nucleotides: TGTACCAGCAGCACCAGCGGGGGGGTGTACATTCAGTACTTC. Protein sequence: CTSSTSGGVYIQYF. The chain employs TRBV7-9 and TRBJ2-4; 10 bases line up with TRBD2. Germline lookup yields CDR1 SEHNR and CDR2 FQNEAQ (reference sequence). The CDR3 covers 14 residues.

The DNA for the CDR3 is TGTGCCAGCAGTTACTTGGTTGGGGTCGGCGACTATGGCTACACCTTC. Residues: CASSYLVGVGDYGYTF. The chain is built from TRBV6-2 or TRBV6-3 and TRBJ1-2; no clear D gene. Trimming removed 1 base at V and 3 bases at J, with 15 bases between. The CDR3 extends over 16 amino acids. The germline V gene encodes CDR1 MNHEY and CDR2 SVGEGT.

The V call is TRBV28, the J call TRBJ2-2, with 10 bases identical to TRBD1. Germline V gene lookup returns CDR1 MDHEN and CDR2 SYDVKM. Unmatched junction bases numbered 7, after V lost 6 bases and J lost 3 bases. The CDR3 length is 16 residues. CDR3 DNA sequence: TGTGCCAGCAGACTCCGGGGACAGGGGCACACCGGGGAGCTGTTTTTT. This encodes CASRLRGQGHTGELFF. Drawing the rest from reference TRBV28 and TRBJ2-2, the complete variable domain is DVKVTQSSRYLVKRTGEKVFLECVQDMDHENMFWYRQDPGLGLRLIYFSYDVKMKEKGDIPEGYSVSREKKERFSLILESASTNQTSMYLCASRLRGQGHTGELFFGEGSRLTVL.

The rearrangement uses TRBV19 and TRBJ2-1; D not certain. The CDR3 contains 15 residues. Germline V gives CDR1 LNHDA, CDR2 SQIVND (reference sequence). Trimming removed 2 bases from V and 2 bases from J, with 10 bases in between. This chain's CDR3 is CASSIKWGTYNEQFF. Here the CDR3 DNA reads TGTGCCAGTAGTATAAAGTGGGGAACCTACAATGAGCAGTTCTTC.